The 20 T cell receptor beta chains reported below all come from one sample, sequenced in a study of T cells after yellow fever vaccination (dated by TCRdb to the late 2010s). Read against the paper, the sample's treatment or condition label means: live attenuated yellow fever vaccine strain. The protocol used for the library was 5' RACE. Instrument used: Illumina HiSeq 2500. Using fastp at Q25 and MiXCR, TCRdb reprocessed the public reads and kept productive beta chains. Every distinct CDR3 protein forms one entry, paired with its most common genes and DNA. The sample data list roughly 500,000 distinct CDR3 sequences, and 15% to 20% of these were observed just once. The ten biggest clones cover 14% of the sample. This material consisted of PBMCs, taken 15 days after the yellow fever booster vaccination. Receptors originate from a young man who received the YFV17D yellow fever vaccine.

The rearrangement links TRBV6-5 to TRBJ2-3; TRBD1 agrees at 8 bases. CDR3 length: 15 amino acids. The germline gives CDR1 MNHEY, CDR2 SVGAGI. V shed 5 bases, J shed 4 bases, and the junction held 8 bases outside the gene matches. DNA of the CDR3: TGTGCCAGCAGTCACCCACGACAGGGGTCAGATACGCAGTATTTT. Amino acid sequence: CASSHPRQGSDTQYF.

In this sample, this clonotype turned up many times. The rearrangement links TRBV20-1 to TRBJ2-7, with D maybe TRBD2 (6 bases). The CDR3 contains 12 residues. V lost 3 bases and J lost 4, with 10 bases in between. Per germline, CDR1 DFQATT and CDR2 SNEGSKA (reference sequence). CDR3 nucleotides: TGCAGTGCTAGGAAGGGAGGTTACGAGCAGTACTTC. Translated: CSARKGGYEQYF.

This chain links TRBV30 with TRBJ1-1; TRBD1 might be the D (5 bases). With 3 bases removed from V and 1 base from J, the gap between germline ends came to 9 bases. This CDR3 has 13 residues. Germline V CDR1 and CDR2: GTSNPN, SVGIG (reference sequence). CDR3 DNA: TGTGCCTGGAGCCCCGGGGGGAACACTGAAGCTTTCTTT. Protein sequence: CAWSPGGNTEAFF.

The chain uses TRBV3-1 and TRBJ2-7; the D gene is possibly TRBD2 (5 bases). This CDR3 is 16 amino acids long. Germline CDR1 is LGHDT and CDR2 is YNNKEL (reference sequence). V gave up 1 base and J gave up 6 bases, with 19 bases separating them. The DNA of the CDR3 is TGTGCCAGCAGCCAAGTCGGTTTTGAAGAGGGCGGCGAGCAGTACTTC. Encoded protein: CASSQVGFEEGGEQYF.

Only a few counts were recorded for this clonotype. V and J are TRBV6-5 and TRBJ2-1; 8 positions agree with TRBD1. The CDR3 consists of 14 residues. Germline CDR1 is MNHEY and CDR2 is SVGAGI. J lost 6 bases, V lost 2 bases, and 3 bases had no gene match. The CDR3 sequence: CASSYVQGANEQFF. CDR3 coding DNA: TGTGCCAGCAGTTACGTTCAGGGGGCCAATGAGCAGTTCTTC.

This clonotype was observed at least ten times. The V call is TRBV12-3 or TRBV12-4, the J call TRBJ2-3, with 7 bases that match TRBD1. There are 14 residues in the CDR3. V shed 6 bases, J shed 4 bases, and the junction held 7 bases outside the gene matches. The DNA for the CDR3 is TGTGCCAGCAGAAGACAGGGCCCACCAGATACGCAGTATTTT. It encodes CASRRQGPPDTQYF.

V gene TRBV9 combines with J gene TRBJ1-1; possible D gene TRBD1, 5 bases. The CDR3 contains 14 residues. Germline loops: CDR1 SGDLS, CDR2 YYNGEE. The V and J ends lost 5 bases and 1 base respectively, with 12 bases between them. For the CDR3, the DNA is TGTGCCAGCAGTCACGACAGCAGGAACACTGAAGCTTTCTTT. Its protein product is CASSHDSRNTEAFF.

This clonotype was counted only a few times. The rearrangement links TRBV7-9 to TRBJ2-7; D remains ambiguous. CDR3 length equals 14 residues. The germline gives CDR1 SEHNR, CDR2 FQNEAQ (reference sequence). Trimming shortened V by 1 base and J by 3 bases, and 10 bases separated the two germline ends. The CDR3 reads CASSLDGRNYEQYF. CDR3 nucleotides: TGTGCCAGCAGCTTAGATGGCAGAAACTACGAGCAGTACTTC. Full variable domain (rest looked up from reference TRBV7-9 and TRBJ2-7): DTGVSQNPRHKITKRGQNVTFRCDPISEHNRLYWYRQTLGQGPEFLTYFQNEAQLEKSRLLSDRFSAERPKGSFSTLEIQRTEQGDSAMYLCASSLDGRNYEQYFGPGTRLTVT.

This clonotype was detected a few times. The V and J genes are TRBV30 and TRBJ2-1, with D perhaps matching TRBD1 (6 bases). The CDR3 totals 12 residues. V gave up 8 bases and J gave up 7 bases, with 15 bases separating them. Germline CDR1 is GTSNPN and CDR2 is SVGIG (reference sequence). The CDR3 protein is CAATGPGNEQFF. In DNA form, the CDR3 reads TGTGCCGCGACAGGCCCCGGGAATGAGCAGTTCTTC.

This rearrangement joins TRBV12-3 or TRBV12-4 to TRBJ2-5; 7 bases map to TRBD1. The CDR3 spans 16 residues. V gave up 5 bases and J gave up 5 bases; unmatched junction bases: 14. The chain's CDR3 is CASSPRQGSVLETQYF. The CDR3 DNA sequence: TGTGCCAGCAGTCCTCGACAGGGCTCCGTGTTGGAGACCCAGTACTTC.

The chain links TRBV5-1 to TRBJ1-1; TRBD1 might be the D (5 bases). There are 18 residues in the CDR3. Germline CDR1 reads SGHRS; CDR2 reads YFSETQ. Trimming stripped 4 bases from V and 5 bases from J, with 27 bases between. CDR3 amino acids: CASSLDRDEGFSVTEAFF. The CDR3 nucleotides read TGCGCCAGCAGCCTAGACCGGGACGAGGGTTTTTCCGTAACTGAAGCTTTCTTT.

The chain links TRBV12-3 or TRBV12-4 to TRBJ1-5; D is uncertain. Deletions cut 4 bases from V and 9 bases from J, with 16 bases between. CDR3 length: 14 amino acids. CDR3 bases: TGTGCCAGCAGTTGGGTAAAGTTTTGGCGGCCCCAGCATTTT. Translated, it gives CASSWVKFWRPQHF.

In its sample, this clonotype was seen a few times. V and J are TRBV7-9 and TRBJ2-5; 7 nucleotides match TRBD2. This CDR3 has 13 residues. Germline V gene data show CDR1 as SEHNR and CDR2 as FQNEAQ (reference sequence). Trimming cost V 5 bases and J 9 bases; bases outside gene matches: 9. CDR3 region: CASSLLAVAAQYF. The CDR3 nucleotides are TGTGCCAGCAGCCTCCTAGCGGTCGCGGCCCAGTACTTC.

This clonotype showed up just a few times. CDR3 nucleotides: TGTGCCAGCAGCTTAGGTGGAGGAGGACGCACAGATACGCAGTATTTT. Translating it yields CASSLGGGGRTDTQYF. This chain connects TRBV7-2 to TRBJ2-3; tentatively, D is TRBD2 (5 bases). The CDR3 loop spans 16 amino acids. Deletions cut 1 base from V and 1 base from J, with 12 bases between. Germline V gene sequence: CDR1 SGHTA, CDR2 FQGNSA.

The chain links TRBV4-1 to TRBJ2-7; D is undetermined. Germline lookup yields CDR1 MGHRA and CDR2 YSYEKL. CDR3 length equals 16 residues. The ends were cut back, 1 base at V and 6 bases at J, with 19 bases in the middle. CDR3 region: CASSQGGRLPVPEQYF. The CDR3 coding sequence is TGCGCCAGCAGCCAAGGGGGTCGGCTCCCCGTCCCCGAGCAGTACTTC.

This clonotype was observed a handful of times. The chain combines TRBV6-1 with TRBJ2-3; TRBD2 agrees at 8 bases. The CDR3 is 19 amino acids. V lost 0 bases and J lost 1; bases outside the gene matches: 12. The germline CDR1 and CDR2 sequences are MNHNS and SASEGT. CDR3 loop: CASSEARSGRWEGTDTQYF. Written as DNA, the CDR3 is TGTGCCAGCAGTGAAGCGAGGAGCGGGAGATGGGAGGGCACAGATACGCAGTATTTT.

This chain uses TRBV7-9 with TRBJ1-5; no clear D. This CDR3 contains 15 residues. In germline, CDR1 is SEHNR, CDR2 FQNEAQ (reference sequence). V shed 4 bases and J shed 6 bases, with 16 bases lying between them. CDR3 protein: CASSYLIVTTQPQHF. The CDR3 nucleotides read TGTGCCAGCAGCTACCTAATCGTAACGACTCAGCCCCAGCATTTT.

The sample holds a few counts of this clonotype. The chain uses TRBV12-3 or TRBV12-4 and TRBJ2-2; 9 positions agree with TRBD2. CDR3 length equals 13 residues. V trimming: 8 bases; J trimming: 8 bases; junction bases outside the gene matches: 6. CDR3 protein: CASLAGSMGELFF. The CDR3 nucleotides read TGTGCCAGCCTAGCGGGAAGTATGGGGGAGCTGTTTTTT.

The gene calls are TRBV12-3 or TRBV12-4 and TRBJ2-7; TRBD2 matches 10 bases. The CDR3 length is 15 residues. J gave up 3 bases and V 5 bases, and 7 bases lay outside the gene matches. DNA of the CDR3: TGTGCCAGCAGTGCTCGGGGACTAGCGCACTACGAGCAGTACTTC. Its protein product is CASSARGLAHYEQYF.

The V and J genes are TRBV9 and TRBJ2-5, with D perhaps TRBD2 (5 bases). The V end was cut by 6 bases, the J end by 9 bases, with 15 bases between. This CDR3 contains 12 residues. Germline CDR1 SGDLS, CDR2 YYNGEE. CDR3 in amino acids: CASTGGRGAQYF. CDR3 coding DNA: TGTGCCAGCACGGGCGGGCGTGGAGCCCAGTACTTC.